The 15 T cell receptor beta chains presented below share a single source sample, sequenced in a study of blood T cell repertoires in COVID-19. Repertoires were generated with immunoSEQ multiplex PCR, while TCRdb's copy carries only in-frame clones and drops some. This sample has nearly 200,000 clones, with around 85% found just once. Sample: peripheral blood. These receptors were collected from a woman aged 70-85 years with acute or convalescent COVID-19.

This clone was seen just once. The rearrangement joins TRBV5-1 to TRBJ1-6; 9 nucleotides match TRBD1. CDR3 length: 14 residues. The V gene's germline CDR1 is SGHRS and CDR2 YFSETQ. The V gene end was trimmed by 0 bases and the J gene end by 10 bases; junction bases not matched to a gene: 2. CDR3 protein: CASSLGQGESPLHF. CDR3 nucleotide sequence: TGCGCCAGCAGCTTGGGACAGGGGGAATCACCCCTCCACTTT.

This clone was seen just once. The chain carries TRBV20-1 and TRBJ1-1, with D possibly matching TRBD1 (5 bases). The CDR3 length is 13 residues. V lost 3 bases and J lost 0, with 8 bases in between. Germline V gene lookup returns CDR1 DFQATT and CDR2 SNEGSKA (reference sequence). Here the CDR3 DNA reads TGCAGTGCTAGTAGGGGCCTGAACACTGAAGCTTTCTTT. This sequence encodes CSASRGLNTEAFF.

This chain connects TRBV7-2 to TRBJ2-1; tentatively, D is TRBD1 (7 bases). The V end was cut by 5 bases, the J end by 5 bases, with 16 bases between. CDR3 length equals 15 residues. Germline V gene lookup returns CDR1 SGHTA and CDR2 FQGNSA. CDR3 sequence reads: CASSVEGAPDNEQFF. The CDR3 DNA sequence: TGTGCCAGCAGCGTGGAGGGGGCTCCCGACAATGAGCAGTTCTTC.

Only one count was recorded for this clone. The chain carries TRBV5-6 and TRBJ1-5; possible D gene TRBD1, 6 bases. Deletions cut 4 bases from V and 6 bases from J, with 20 bases between. CDR1 SGHDT and CDR2 YYEEEE come from the germline V gene. CDR3 length: 16 residues. The CDR3 nucleotides read TGTGCCAGCAGCCTCCGGGGGGCTGCCGGTCCTCAGCCCCAGCATTTT. As protein: CASSLRGAAGPQPQHF.

V gene TRBV2 combines with J gene TRBJ2-7, with 9 nucleotides matching TRBD1. The CDR3 has 13 amino acids. The V and J ends lost 10 bases and 6 bases, in that order; junction bases with no gene match: 10. Germline loops: CDR1 SNHLY, CDR2 FYNNEI. DNA of the CDR3: TGTGCCACCAGGCGAGACAGGGGGAGCGAGCAGTACTTC. It is translated as CATRRDRGSEQYF.

J is TRBJ2-2 and V is TRBV10-2; TRBD2 is a possible D gene (5 bases). Germline loops: CDR1 WSHSY, CDR2 SAAADI. The CDR3 has 14 residues. V dropped 5 bases and J dropped 0 bases, with 7 bases sitting between them. CDR3 sequence: CASSFGANTGELFF. The CDR3 nucleotides read TGCGCCAGCAGTTTCGGGGCGAACACCGGGGAGCTGTTTTTT.

The V and J genes are TRBV5-5 and TRBJ2-5; 12 nucleotides match TRBD2. With 0 bases clipped from V and 4 bases from J, the junction kept 1 base outside the gene matches. There are 15 residues in the CDR3. Germline CDR1 SGHKS, CDR2 YYEKEE (reference sequence). The CDR3 DNA follows: TGTGCCAGCAGCTTGGGACTAGCGGGAGCAGAGACCCAGTACTTC. This encodes CASSLGLAGAETQYF. The complete variable domain, with remaining parts taken from reference TRBV5-5 and TRBJ2-5, reads DAGVTQSPTHLIKTRGQQVTLRCSPISGHKSVSWYQQVLGQGPQFIFQYYEKEERGRGNFPDRFSARQFPNYSSELNVNALLLGDSALYLCASSLGLAGAETQYFGPGTRLLVL.

The rearrangement joins TRBV5-1 to TRBJ2-1, with 10 bases that match TRBD2. The germline V gene encodes CDR1 SGHRS and CDR2 YFSETQ. CDR3 length equals 16 residues. J gave up 5 bases and V 5 bases, and 10 bases lay outside the gene matches. The CDR3 DNA sequence: TGCGCCAGCAGGACGGGACTAGCGATTACAAACAATGAGCAGTTCTTC. As protein: CASRTGLAITNNEQFF.

The chain combines TRBV11-2 with TRBJ2-2; 8 nucleotides agree with TRBD1. Looked up from germline, CDR1 is SGHAT and CDR2 is FQNNGV. This CDR3 is 13 amino acids long. The ends lost 8 bases at V and 7 bases at J; junction bases unmatched: 6. Here the CDR3 reads CASAQGAVGELFF. CDR3 sequence (DNA): TGTGCCAGCGCGCAGGGGGCGGTCGGGGAGCTGTTTTTT.

This clone was observed once. The sample holds other DNA sequences that translate to the same CDR3. The CDR3 DNA sequence: TGTGCCAGCAGCTTGGGGGGACTAGCGAGCTACAATGAGCAGTTCTTC. It encodes CASSLGGLASYNEQFF. The chain couples TRBV11-3 to TRBJ2-1, with TRBD2 matching 10 bases. Germline CDR1 and CDR2: SGHNT and YENEEA. The V and J ends lost 3 bases and 3 bases, in that order; junction bases with no gene match: 5. The CDR3 covers 16 residues.

Remarks on this clone: With a much larger clone just one base away, this may be a read error. The chain links TRBV12-3 or TRBV12-4 to TRBJ1-2; D is possibly TRBD1 (5 bases). This CDR3 has 13 amino acids. The V end lost 3 bases, the J end lost 3 bases, and 8 bases lay between the germline ends. Here the CDR3 DNA reads TGTGCCAGCAGTTTTCAGGGCGACTATGGCTACACCTTC. Its protein product is CASSFQGDYGYTF.

This clone came up once. The chain couples TRBV28 to TRBJ2-2; 7 nucleotides match TRBD2. The CDR3 has 15 residues. In germline, CDR1 is MDHEN, CDR2 SYDVKM. V shed 8 bases, J shed 5 bases, and the junction held 11 bases outside the gene matches. CDR3 coding DNA: TGTGCCAGCGGGGGTGCAGGCGGGGGAACCGGGGAGCTGTTTTTT. Translating it yields CASGGAGGGTGELFF.

The chain is built from TRBV20-1 and TRBJ2-3; tentative D call: TRBD1 (6 bases). CDR3 length equals 11 residues. Germline V gives CDR1 DFQATT, CDR2 SNEGSKA (reference sequence). V lost 3 bases to trimming and J lost 9 bases, with 10 bases between them. The CDR3 bases are TGCAGTGCTAGTAGGCAGGGGACGCAGTATTTT. Its protein is CSASRQGTQYF.

The V and J genes are TRBV2 and TRBJ1-1, with D possibly TRBD1 on 6 matching bases. The V and J ends lost 5 bases and 8 bases respectively, with 12 bases between them. CDR3 length: 12 amino acids. Germline-derived CDR1 and CDR2 are SNHLY and FYNNEI. Here the CDR3 DNA reads TGTGCCAGCAGTCAGACAGGAGACGAAGCTTTCTTT. This sequence encodes CASSQTGDEAFF.

This clone was observed once. This chain joins TRBV19 and TRBJ2-5; D might be TRBD1 (5 bases). This CDR3 comprises 16 residues. V was pared by 8 bases and J by 2 bases, with 21 bases between. Germline V gene sequence: CDR1 LNHDA, CDR2 SQIVND (reference sequence). CDR3 nucleotides: TGTGCCAGTCAACCTTTTTATGGACAAGTACAAGAGACCCAGTACTTC. It encodes CASQPFYGQVQETQYF. The complete variable domain, with remaining parts taken from reference TRBV19 and TRBJ2-5, reads DGGITQSPKYLFRKEGQNVTLSCEQNLNHDAMYWYRQDPGQGLRLIYYSQIVNDFQKGDIAEGYSVSREKKESFPLTVTSAQKNPTAFYLCASQPFYGQVQETQYFGPGTRLLVL.